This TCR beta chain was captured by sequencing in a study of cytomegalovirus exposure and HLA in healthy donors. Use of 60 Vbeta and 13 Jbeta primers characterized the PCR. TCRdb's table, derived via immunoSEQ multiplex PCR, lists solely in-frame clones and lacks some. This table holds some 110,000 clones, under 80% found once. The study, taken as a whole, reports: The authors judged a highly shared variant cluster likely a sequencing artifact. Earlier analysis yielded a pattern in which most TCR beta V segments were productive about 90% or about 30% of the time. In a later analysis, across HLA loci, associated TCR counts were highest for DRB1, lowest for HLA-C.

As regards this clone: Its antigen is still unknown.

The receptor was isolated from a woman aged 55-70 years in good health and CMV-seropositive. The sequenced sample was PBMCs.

This chain's CDR3 is CASSLWDSYGYTF. The DNA for the CDR3 is TGTGCCAGCAGCTTGTGGGACAGCTATGGCTACACCTTC. This chain joins TRBV5-5 and TRBJ1-2, with TRBD1 matching 7 bases. The CDR3 spans 13 residues. With V trimmed by 1 base and J by 4 bases, 1 base remained unmatched. The V gene's germline CDR1 is SGHKS and CDR2 YYEKEE (reference sequence).